This section outlines one T cell receptor beta chain sequence together with its context. This sample was taken from a study of OX40 agonist ivuxolimab in advanced cancers. Study at large: Ivuxolimab, an antibody acting as an agonist of OX40 (CD134), was used to treat patients.

The assay was immunoSEQ multiplex PCR, and TCRdb's table has in-frame clones only and misses some. Of some 100,000 clones listed, under 85% are singletons. This TCR was recovered from an adult with an advanced solid tumor such as melanoma, head and neck, liver or kidney cancer. The starting material was CD4+ or CD8+ T cells sorted from blood, obtained in a trial of the OX40 agonist ivuxolimab.

CDR3 sequence reads: CASSEGQRDEQYF. The CDR3 DNA follows: TGCGCCAGCAGTGAGGGACAAAGGGACGAGCAGTACTTC. The chain couples TRBV10-1 to TRBJ2-7, with D perhaps matching TRBD1 (5 bases). The CDR3 length is 13 residues. CDR1 WNHNN and CDR2 SYGVQD come from the germline V gene (reference sequence). Trimming cost V 2 bases and J 5 bases, with 10 bases left between them.